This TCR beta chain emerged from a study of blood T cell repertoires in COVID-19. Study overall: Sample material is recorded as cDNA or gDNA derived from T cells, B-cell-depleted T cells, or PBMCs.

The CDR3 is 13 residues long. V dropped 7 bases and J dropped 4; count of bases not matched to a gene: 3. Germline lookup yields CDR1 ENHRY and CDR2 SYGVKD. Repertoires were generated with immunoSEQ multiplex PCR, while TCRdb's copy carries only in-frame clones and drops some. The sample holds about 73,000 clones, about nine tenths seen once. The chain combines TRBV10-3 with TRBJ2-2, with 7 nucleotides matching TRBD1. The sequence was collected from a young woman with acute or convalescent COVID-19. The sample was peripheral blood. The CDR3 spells CAIKGAGTGELFF. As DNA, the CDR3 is TGTGCCATCAAGGGGGCGGGCACCGGGGAGCTGTTTTTT.